This T cell receptor (beta chain) was recovered during a study of cytomegalovirus exposure and HLA in healthy donors. Background on the study: The 90 to 150 validation repertoires used a platform that matched the one used for the approximately 620 first-cohort repertoires, as a later analysis reported.

Study outcomes and limitations: Some public TCRs appeared in many individuals, while most sequences were rare. Reports indicated that the classifier achieved high specificity and sensitivity in diagnosing cytomegalovirus status.

CDR1 and CDR2 (germline): KGHSH, LQKENI. The CDR3 is 15 residues long. Deletions cut 3 bases from V and 5 bases from J, with 16 bases between. TCRdb's copy holds only in-frame clones and misses some; the assay was immunoSEQ multiplex PCR. Here the sample spans some 150,000 clones, roughly 91% being singletons. A roughly 130-subject validation cohort, separate from the approximately 610-subject first cohort, supplied the donors. Details on this clone: What it recognizes is unknown.

The specimen sequenced was PBMCs. The chain uses TRBV18 and TRBJ2-5; D remains unclear. This TCR derives from a man aged 18 to 30 in good health and CMV-seronegative. The CDR3 reads CASSPPSSVGETQYF. The CDR3 bases are TGTGCCAGCTCACCCCCATCCAGCGTTGGGGAGACCCAGTACTTC. Based on the CDR3 plus reference TRBV18 and TRBJ2-5, the full variable domain is NAGVMQNPRHLVRRRGQEARLRCSPMKGHSHVYWYRQLPEEGLKFMVYLQKENIIDESGMPKERFSAEFPKEGPSILRIQQVVRGDSAAYFCASSPPSSVGETQYFGPGTRLLVL.